The sequence of this TCR beta chain was determined in a study of OX40 agonist ivuxolimab in advanced cancers. About the study: Subjects had a mean age of about 65 years, with a range of about 23 to 90; around 83% were male. Two patients with cutaneous melanoma and one with hepatocellular carcinoma, three in total, showed partial responses. Study observations and caveats: The mean number of expanded clones was higher in CD8+ T cells than in CD4+.

About this clone: Its cognate antigen is unknown.

Trimming removed 6 bases from V and 1 base from J; junction bases left unmatched: 4. This CDR3 has 15 residues. CDR1 is MNHNS, CDR2 SASEGT, per germline. With autoimmune disease history or systemic immunosuppression, patients were excluded. Assay used: immunoSEQ multiplex PCR; TCRdb lists only in-frame clones, some missing. Of tens of thousands of clones listed, about four fifths are singletons. The material was CD4+ or CD8+ T cells sorted from blood, obtained in a trial of the OX40 agonist ivuxolimab. The TCR sequence derives from an adult with an advanced solid tumor such as melanoma, head and neck, liver or kidney cancer. The V gene is TRBV6-1, the J gene TRBJ2-2; TRBD1 matches 8 bases. Here the CDR3 DNA reads TGTGCCAGCAGGAAGGGGACAGGGAACACCGGGGAGCTGTTTTTT. This gives the protein CASRKGTGNTGELFF.